This T cell receptor beta chain was sequenced for a study of control samples from healthy donors and cancer patients. CDR1 and CDR2 from the germline V gene are SGHDT and YYEEEE. Trimming took off 0 bases at V and 1 base at J, with 10 bases between the two ends. The CDR3 is 15 amino acids. Profiling relied on immunoSEQ multiplex PCR, and the TCRdb table lists in-frame clones only, not all of them. This sample has 120,000 to 150,000 clones, with 89% found just once. The sample was blood. The TCR originated in a man aged 30 to 45 in good health. The chain uses TRBV5-6 and TRBJ2-5; D is uncertain. The CDR3 protein is CASSLARLLQETQYF. The CDR3 region has the DNA TGTGCCAGCAGCTTGGCTCGCCTACTCCAAGAGACCCAGTACTTC.